This T cell receptor beta chain was recovered during a study of vaccination effects on CD4 cells after COVID-19. Study observations and caveats: Late post-vaccination samples showed marked contraction of infection- and vaccine-induced clones.

Clones were sequenced by immunoSEQ multiplex PCR, and TCRdb holds only the in-frame ones, with some missing. Here the sample spans tens of thousands of clones, about four fifths being singletons. Points on this clone: Its specificity is not known.

Sequencing in the ViraFEST assay came after antigen-specific CD4+ T cells had been expanded with viral peptide pools, which were used to stimulate PBMC. With more than 9 days of culture completed, CD4+ T cells were isolated. According to the study, vaccine recipients showed no prior SARS-CoV-2 infection and negative nucleocapsid antibodies. A half-volume exchange with IL-2 medium occurred on days 3 and 7. The V and J ends lost 5 bases and 3 bases respectively, with 6 bases between them. The CDR3 length is 12 residues. CDR1 and CDR2 (germline): KGHSH, LQKENI. This material consisted of CD4+ T cells from PBMCs cultured with HCoV-OC43 spike peptides, taken before COVID-19 vaccination. Noted subset: HCoV-OC43 spike overlapping peptide pool stimulation. The receptor comes from a human donor who received a COVID-19 vaccine. The chain recombines TRBV18 with TRBJ2-3; D unclear. The CDR3 is CASSSLTDTQYF. The CDR3, as DNA: TGTGCCAGCTCATCCCTTACAGATACGCAGTATTTT.